This T cell receptor (beta chain) stems from a study of cytomegalovirus exposure and HLA in healthy donors. The count of this clone is one. 13 Jbeta primers and 60 Vbeta primers were used for the PCR. Clones were sequenced by immunoSEQ multiplex PCR, and TCRdb holds only the in-frame ones, with some missing. The sample gives approximately 190,000 clones, approximately 81% of which show up once; 2.1% is in the top ten. This sequence was found in a woman between 18 and 30 years old in good health and CMV-seropositive. Material: PBMCs.

The CDR3 reads CASSQGTGSYEQYV. The CDR3 region has the DNA TGCGCCAGCAGTCAAGGGACAGGCAGCTACGAGCAGTACGTC. The chain carries TRBV23-1 and TRBJ2-7, with 8 bases that match TRBD1. TRBV23-1 is given ORF status, its function remaining uncertain. The CDR3 length is 14 residues. V was pared by 2 bases and J by 3 bases, with 3 bases of the junction left unmatched.